The present entry profiles one T cell receptor (beta chain) with its context. The sample originates from a study of CD8 T cells in Susac syndrome. The authors reverse transcribed roughly 0.45 to 1 ug RNA with random hexamers. TCRdb called the immunoSEQ multiplex PCR reads again in MiXCR, with one record for every CDR3 protein. Among more than 70,000 distinct CDR3 sequences listed, approximately 92% were seen once. The specimen sequenced was CD8+ T cells from PBMCs. The TCR comes from a human donor in good health.

The CDR3 DNA reads as TGTGCCTGGAGTGAGGGAACAGGGGCCCACTACGAGCAGTACTTC. This sequence encodes CAWSEGTGAHYEQYF. The genes are TRBV30 and TRBJ2-7; 7 positions agree with TRBD1. V gave up 1 base and J gave up 3 bases; unmatched junction bases: 9. Germline assignment: CDR1 GTSNPN and CDR2 SVGIG (reference sequence). The CDR3 runs to 15 residues.